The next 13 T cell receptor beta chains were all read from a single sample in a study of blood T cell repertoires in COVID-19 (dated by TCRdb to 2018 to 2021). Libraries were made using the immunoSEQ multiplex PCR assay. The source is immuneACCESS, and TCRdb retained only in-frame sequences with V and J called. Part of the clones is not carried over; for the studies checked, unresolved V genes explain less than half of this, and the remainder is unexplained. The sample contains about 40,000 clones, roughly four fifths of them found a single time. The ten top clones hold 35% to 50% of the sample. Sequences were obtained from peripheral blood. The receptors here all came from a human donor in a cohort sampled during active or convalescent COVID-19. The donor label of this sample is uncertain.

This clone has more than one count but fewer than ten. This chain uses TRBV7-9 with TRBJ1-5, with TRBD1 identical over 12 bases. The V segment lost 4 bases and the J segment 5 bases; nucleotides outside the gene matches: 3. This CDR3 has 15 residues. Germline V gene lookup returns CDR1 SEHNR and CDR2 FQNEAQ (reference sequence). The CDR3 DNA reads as TGTGCCAGCAGCTCCGGGACAGGGGGCGATCAGCCCCAGCATTTT. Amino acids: CASSSGTGGDQPQHF. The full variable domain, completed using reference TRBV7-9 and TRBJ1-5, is DTGVSQNPRHKITKRGQNVTFRCDPISEHNRLYWYRQTLGQGPEFLTYFQNEAQLEKSRLLSDRFSAERPKGSFSTLEIQRTEQGDSAMYLCASSSGTGGDQPQHFGDGTRLSIL.

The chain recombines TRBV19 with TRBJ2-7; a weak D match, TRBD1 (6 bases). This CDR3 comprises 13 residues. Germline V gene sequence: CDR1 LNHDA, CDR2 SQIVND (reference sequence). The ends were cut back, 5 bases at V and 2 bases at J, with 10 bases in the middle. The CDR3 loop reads CASSLRTAYEQYF. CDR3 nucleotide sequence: TGTGCCAGTAGTTTAAGGACAGCCTACGAGCAGTACTTC.

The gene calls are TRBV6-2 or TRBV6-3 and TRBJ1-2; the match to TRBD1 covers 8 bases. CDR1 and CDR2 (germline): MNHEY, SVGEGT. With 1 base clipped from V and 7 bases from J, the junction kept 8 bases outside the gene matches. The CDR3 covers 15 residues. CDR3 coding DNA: TGTGCCAGCAGTTACTTGGACAGGGACCGACTTGGCTACACCTTC. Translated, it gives CASSYLDRDRLGYTF.

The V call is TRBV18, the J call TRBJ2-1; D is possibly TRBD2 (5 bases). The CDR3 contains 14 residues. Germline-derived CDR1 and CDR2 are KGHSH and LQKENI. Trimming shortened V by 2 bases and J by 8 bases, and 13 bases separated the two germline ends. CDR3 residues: CASSPIGSGDEQFF. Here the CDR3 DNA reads TGTGCCAGCTCACCAATTGGATCCGGGGATGAGCAGTTCTTC.

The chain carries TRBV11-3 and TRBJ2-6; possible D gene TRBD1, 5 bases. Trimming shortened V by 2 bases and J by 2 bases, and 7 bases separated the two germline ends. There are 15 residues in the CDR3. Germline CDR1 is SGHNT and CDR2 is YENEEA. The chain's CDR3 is CASSLRTTGANVLTF. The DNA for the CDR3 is TGTGCCAGCAGCTTAAGGACAACTGGGGCCAACGTCCTGACTTTC. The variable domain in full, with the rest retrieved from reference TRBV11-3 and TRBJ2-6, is EAGVVQSPRYKIIEKKQPVAFWCNPISGHNTLYWYLQNLGQGPELLIRYENEEAVDDSQLPKDRFSAERLKGVDSTLKIQPAELGDSAVYLCASSLRTTGANVLTFGAGSRLTVL.

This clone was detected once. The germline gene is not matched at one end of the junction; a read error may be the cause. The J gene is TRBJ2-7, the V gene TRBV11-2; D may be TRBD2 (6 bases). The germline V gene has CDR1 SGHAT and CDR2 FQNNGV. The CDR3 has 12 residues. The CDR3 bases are TGTGCCAGCAGCTTAGCCGGGCAGGTAGCGGAATTC. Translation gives CASSLAGQVAEF.

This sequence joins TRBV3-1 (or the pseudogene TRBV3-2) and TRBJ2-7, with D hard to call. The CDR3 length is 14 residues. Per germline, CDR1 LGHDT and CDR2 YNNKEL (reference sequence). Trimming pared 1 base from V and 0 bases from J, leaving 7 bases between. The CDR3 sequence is CASSQGHASYEQYF. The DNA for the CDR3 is TGTGCCAGCAGCCAAGGGCATGCCTCCTACGAGCAGTACTTC.

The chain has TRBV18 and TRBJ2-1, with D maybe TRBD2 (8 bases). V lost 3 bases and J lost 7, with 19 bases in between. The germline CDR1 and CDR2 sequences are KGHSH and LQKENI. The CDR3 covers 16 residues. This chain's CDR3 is CASSPAGTAGVNEQFF. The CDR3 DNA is TGTGCCAGCTCACCGGCCGGGACAGCGGGAGTTAATGAGCAGTTCTTC.

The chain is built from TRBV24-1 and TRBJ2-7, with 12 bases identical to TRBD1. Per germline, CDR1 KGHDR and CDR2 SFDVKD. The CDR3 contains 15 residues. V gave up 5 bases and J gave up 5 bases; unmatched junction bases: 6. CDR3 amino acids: CATSVGGQGADEQYF. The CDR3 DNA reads TGTGCCACCAGTGTGGGGGGACAGGGGGCGGACGAGCAGTACTTC.

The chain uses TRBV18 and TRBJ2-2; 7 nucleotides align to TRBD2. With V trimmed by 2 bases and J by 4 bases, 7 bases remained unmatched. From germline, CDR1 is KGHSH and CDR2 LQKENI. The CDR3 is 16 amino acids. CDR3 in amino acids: CASSPSSAGPTGELFF. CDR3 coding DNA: TGTGCCAGCTCACCATCCTCAGCGGGACCCACCGGGGAGCTGTTTTTT.

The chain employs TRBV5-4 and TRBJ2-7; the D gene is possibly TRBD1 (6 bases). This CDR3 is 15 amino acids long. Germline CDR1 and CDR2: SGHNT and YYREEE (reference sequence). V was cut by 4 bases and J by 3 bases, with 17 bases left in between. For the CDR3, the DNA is TGTGCCAGCAGCCCTTACGGTGGCAGGGGCTACGAGCAGTACTTC. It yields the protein CASSPYGGRGYEQYF. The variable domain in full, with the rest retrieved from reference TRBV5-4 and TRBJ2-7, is ETGVTQSPTHLIKTRGQQVTLRCSSQSGHNTVSWYQQALGQGPQFIFQYYREEENGRGNFPPRFSGLQFPNYSSELNVNALELDDSALYLCASSPYGGRGYEQYFGPGTRLTVT.

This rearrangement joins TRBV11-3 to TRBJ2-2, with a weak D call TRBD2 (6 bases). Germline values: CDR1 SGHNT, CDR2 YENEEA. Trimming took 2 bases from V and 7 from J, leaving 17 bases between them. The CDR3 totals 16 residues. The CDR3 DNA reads TGTGCCAGCAGCTTAAGAGGGTCGGGAGCGGGCGGGGAGCTGTTTTTT. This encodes CASSLRGSGAGGELFF.

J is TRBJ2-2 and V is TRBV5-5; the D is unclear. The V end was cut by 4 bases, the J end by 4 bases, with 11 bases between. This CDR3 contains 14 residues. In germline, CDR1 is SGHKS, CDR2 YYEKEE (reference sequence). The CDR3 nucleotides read TGTGCCAGCAGCAAGTCCCCGAGCACCGGGGAGCTGTTTTTT. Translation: CASSKSPSTGELFF.